The sequence of this T cell receptor beta chain was determined in a study of OX40 agonist ivuxolimab in advanced cancers. Sampled blood was obtained at baseline, cycle 4 day 1, and cycle 7 day 1. The data were produced by immunoSEQ multiplex PCR, yet TCRdb's version contains in-frame clones alone and is incomplete. The data show approximately 71,000 clones, 65% to 85% seen once. General study results and limits: The authors also found low normalized T-cell clonal expansion in some nonresponders. Patients with a partial response at 0.1-3.0 mg/kg had among the lowest clonal expansion. Among T cells, CD8+ cells averaged more expanded clones than CD4+ cells.

Of note for this clone: Its antigen is not identified.

J gave up 2 bases and V 8 bases, and 12 bases lay outside the gene matches. CDR1 and CDR2 (germline): MDHEN, SYDVKM. The CDR3 sequence is 15 residues long. The V gene is TRBV28, the J gene TRBJ2-7; 7 bases match TRBD2. This TCR was sampled from an adult with an advanced solid tumor such as melanoma, head and neck, liver or kidney cancer. The sequencing here drew on CD4+ or CD8+ T cells sorted from blood, taken in a trial of the OX40 agonist ivuxolimab. CDR3 sequence: CASGSGADSAYEQYF. The CDR3 DNA reads as TGTGCCAGCGGCAGCGGGGCGGACTCCGCCTACGAGCAGTACTTC.